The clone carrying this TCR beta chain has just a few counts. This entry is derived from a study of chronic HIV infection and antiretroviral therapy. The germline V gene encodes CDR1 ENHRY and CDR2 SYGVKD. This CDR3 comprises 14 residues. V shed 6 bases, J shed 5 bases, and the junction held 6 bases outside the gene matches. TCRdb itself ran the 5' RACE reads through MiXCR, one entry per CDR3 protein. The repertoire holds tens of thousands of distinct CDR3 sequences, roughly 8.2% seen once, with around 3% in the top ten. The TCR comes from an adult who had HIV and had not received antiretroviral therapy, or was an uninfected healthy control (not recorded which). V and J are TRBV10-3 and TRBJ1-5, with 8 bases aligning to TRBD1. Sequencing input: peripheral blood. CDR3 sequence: CAISQTGEDQPQHF. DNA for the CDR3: TGTGCCATCAGCCAGACAGGGGAAGATCAGCCCCAGCATTTT.